These 2 T cell receptor beta chains came from one sample sequenced in a study of T cell repertoires in cytomegalovirus infection (dated by TCRdb to about 2019). Sequencing instrument: Illumina HiSeq 1500. The public reads were reanalyzed by TCRdb: fastp trimming at Q25, MiXCR alignment, in-frame beta chains only. All rows with the same CDR3 protein become a single entry with the most common DNA and genes. This sample has about 920,000 distinct CDR3 sequences in its table, and approximately 31% of those were observed once. The ten biggest clones cover about 14% of the sample. What these receptors recognize is not known. Per the publication, the treatment or condition label means: in vitro stimulation with specific CMV peptide epitopes to enrich CMV-specific T cells. The sample was cultured CD8+ T cells from PBMCs, taken from culture after CMV antigen stimulation. The source is a human donor in good health (CMV status not recorded). Some clones in this sample may be carry-over from other donors' samples.

This chain's CDR3 is CASSILGGPFTGELFF. DNA for the CDR3: TGTGCCAGTAGTATTTTAGGGGGGCCTTTCACCGGGGAGCTGTTTTTT. The rearrangement links TRBV19 to TRBJ2-2; D is perhaps TRBD1 or TRBD2 (6 bases each). Germline CDR1 LNHDA, CDR2 SQIVND (reference sequence). Between the trimmed V and J ends, which lost 3 bases and 4 bases, there was a span of 15 bases. The CDR3 loop spans 16 amino acids.

CDR3 residues: CASSPFGGSYEQYF. The CDR3 nucleotides read TGTGCCAGTAGTCCCTTCGGTGGGAGTTACGAGCAGTACTTC. The rearrangement joins TRBV19 to TRBJ2-7; a weak D match, TRBD2 (5 bases). CDR1 is LNHDA and CDR2 is SQIVND in the germline V gene (reference sequence). The CDR3 has 14 residues. Trimming shortened V by 5 bases and J by 4 bases, and 15 bases separated the two germline ends.